This T cell receptor beta chain was found in a study of prognosis after radiotherapy for stage I lung cancer (dated by TCRdb to about 2021). Regarding the study in general: Between early 2018 and January 2019, roughly 20 patients with stage I NSCLC were enrolled in Nanjing, China. Peripheral blood TCR beta repertoires were profiled in stage I NSCLC patients before and after stereotactic body radiotherapy, and the study then linked these repertoires to distant failure. All patients were regarded as medically inoperable, because of comorbidities in about a dozen patients and refusal of surgery in roughly seven patients. Using image-guided IMRT or VMAT, SBRT was delivered in 3 to 5 fractions at a biologically effective dose of at least 100 Gy. Among the enrolled patients, fourteen had newly diagnosed primary stage I lung tumors, while about 5 had oligometastatic NSCLC following surgical resection of the primary tumor. Ages in the cohort of approximately 13 men and 6 women ranged from roughly 50 to 85 years, with a median of 74. Tumor histology was squamous cell carcinoma in more than 5 patients and adenocarcinoma in twelve. After SBRT, distant metastases developed in about 20% of the 19 patients at a median of around 7 months, while the remaining 15 patients had no significant progression. Concurrent therapy was not administered to any patient alongside SBRT. A total of about 40 blood samples from 19 patients were sequenced, with one sample obtained before and one obtained after SBRT for each patient.

Two rounds of multiplex PCR were used to amplify the TCR beta CDR3 region from genomic DNA. The first PCR round used primers specific to each TRBV and TRBJ gene, with sequences filed in Chinese patent CN105087789A. The second PCR round used universal primers. The Roche High Pure PCR Template Preparation Kit was used to extract genomic DNA from frozen PBMCs. Paired-end sequencing with 151 bp reads was performed on the libraries using an Illumina HiSeq 3000. The authors processed their data as follows. Raw reads lacking the multiplex PCR primer sequences were removed with CutAdapt. Using PEAR, the high-quality paired reads were merged into contigs. By aligning each contig to reference sequences, MiXCR assigned the TRB V, D and J gene segments to that contig. To remove sequencing errors, CDR3 sequences were clustered according to base quality and sequence similarity. Shannon entropy normalized by the natural log of productive TCR sequence number was used as the measure of diversity. One minus Shannon entropy divided by the natural log of the number of unique clonotypes was used as the definition of clonality. Progression-free survival cut-offs for repertoire metrics were chosen using the Youden index of ROC curves, with analyses run in R 3.5.3. The raw public reads went through TCRdb reprocessing: fastp at Q25, MiXCR clone calling, in-frame beta chains kept. Under each unique CDR3 protein, matching rows form one entry showing the most common genes and DNA. The V and J calls were determined by TCRdb, not by the authors. In all, the sample holds about 30,000 distinct CDR3 sequences, and 30% to 40% of those were seen once. The ten largest account for 12% of the sample.

All patients had node-negative disease on CT and PET/CT, and none had a history of other malignancies or prior chemotherapy or radiotherapy. At each of two time points, 4.5 to 7 milliliters of peripheral venous blood were collected in EDTA tubes. PBMCs were isolated by Ficoll-Paque Plus density-gradient centrifugation. Samples were stored at -80°C immediately after collection until analysis. V is shortened by 2 bases, J by 1 base, and the region joining them spans 9 bases. From the cysteine up to the phenylalanine, the CDR3 has a length of 14 residues. Solely the CDR3 DNA is kept, with 42 bases framed from the first base. Reading the germline V gene gives CDR1 SGHAT and CDR2 FQNNGV. What the authors observed across the whole study: Post-SBRT Shannon entropy and its change from baseline were lower in patients who developed distant metastases; baseline Shannon entropy was not associated with metastases. The small cohort and short follow-up limited the study, so independent validation of the findings is needed. No adjustment for multiple comparisons was applied to any of the reported P values. A decrease in unique TCR clone counts was observed after SBRT (median 10,088 before versus about 7,200 after; Wilcoxon paired P=0.011). TRBV and TRBJ usage frequencies reportedly differed by metastasis status, in two V genes at baseline and in ten or so V and two J genes after SBRT. No determination of tumor specificity was made for expanded TCR clones.

On this clonotype: Its specific antigen is unknown. Within one base of it there is no much larger clone, and no base qualities were kept.

Here the sequenced sample was PBMCs, taken before or after stereotactic body radiation therapy (not recorded which). The receptor's source is a donor aged 50 or older with non-small cell lung cancer. The chain is assembled from TRBV11-2 and TRBJ2-7; the D region is possibly TRBD1 or TRBD2, each matching across 5 bases. The CDR3 protein: CASSLSGGSYEQYF. The DNA sequence follows: TGTGCCAGCAGCTTATCTGGGGGATCCTACGAGCAGTACTTC.